Below, 7 T cell receptor beta chains from the same sample are listed, as sequenced in a study of graft-versus-host responses after intestinal transplantation. TCRdb's table, derived via immunoSEQ multiplex PCR, lists solely in-frame clones and lacks some. The table lists about 54,000 clones, roughly nine tenths of them singletons. The sample here was PBMCs, taken roughly 660 days after intestinal transplant. These receptors were collected from a human patient who received an intestinal transplant, so some T cells may come from the graft donor.

Written as DNA, the CDR3 is TGCGCCAGCAGGTTAGGGGGTCTGTTCCAAGAGACCCAGTACTTC. It is translated as CASRLGGLFQETQYF. The gene calls are TRBV5-1 and TRBJ2-5, with TRBD1 as a possible D gene (6 bases). Germline loops: CDR1 SGHRS, CDR2 YFSETQ. The CDR3 totals 15 residues. V was shortened by 5 bases and J by 1 base, with 15 bases between the two germline ends.

This chain joins TRBV18 and TRBJ2-7; no reliable D call. The germline gives CDR1 KGHSH, CDR2 LQKENI. Trimming took off 5 bases at V and 2 bases at J, with 13 bases between the two ends. This CDR3 is built from 14 residues. The CDR3 sequence: CASSYIAETYEQYF. In DNA form, the CDR3 reads TGTGCCAGCTCATACATCGCTGAGACCTACGAGCAGTACTTC.

This clone came up once. V and J are TRBV7-2 and TRBJ2-1; maybe TRBD2 (7 bases). The V end lost 2 bases, the J end lost 4 bases, and 12 bases lay between the germline ends. This CDR3 contains 15 residues. CDR1 and CDR2 (germline): SGHTA, FQGNSA. The CDR3 bases are TGTGCCAGCAGCTTAATGGGGGGGCCGTACAATGAGCAGTTCTTC. Its protein product is CASSLMGGPYNEQFF.

This clone was seen once. The chain employs TRBV27 and TRBJ2-1; 12 bases agree with TRBD2. Looked up from germline, CDR1 is MNHEY and CDR2 is SMNVEV (reference sequence). J was trimmed by 7 bases and V by 5 bases; bases with no gene match: 6. The CDR3 totals 15 residues. The CDR3 loop is CASSPRLAGANEQFF. DNA for the CDR3: TGTGCCAGCAGTCCGCGACTAGCGGGGGCTAATGAGCAGTTCTTC.

This clone is labeled medium-sized. This chain links TRBV7-9 with TRBJ1-5, with 7 bases aligning to TRBD1. The CDR3 has 14 residues. Germline V lookup: CDR1 SEHNR, CDR2 FQNEAQ (reference sequence). Losses at the gene ends were 1 base for V and 7 bases for J; bases not matched to a gene: 4. The chain's CDR3 is CASSLGQGGQPQHF. The DNA for the CDR3 is TGTGCCAGCAGCTTAGGACAGGGTGGACAGCCCCAGCATTTT.

The chain joins TRBV7-8 to TRBJ2-7, with D unclear. Trimming pared 2 bases from V and 5 bases from J, leaving 10 bases between. Germline-derived CDR1 and CDR2 are SGHVS and FQNEAQ. The CDR3 length is 13 residues. The CDR3 here is CASSLTSEDEQYF. CDR3 sequence (DNA): TGTGCCAGCAGCTTAACGAGTGAGGACGAGCAGTACTTC.

The chain carries TRBV7-2 and TRBJ1-6; 10 nucleotides line up with TRBD1. From germline, CDR1 is SGHTA and CDR2 FQGNSA. With V trimmed by 1 base and J by 8 bases, 8 bases remained unmatched. This CDR3 spans 17 amino acids. The CDR3: CASSLVDLGTGDSPLHF. CDR3 sequence (DNA): TGTGCCAGCAGCTTAGTTGATTTAGGGACAGGGGATTCACCCCTCCACTTT. The full variable domain, its missing parts supplied by reference TRBV7-2 and TRBJ1-6, is GAGVSQSPSNKVTEKGKDVELRCDPISGHTALYWYRQSLGQGLEFLIYFQGNSAPDKSGLPSDRFSAERTGGSVSTLTIQRTQQEDSAVYLCASSLVDLGTGDSPLHFGNGTRLTVT.